There are many counts of the clone carrying this TCR beta chain. Trimming left V 3 bases short and J 4 bases short, with 12 bases between. The length of the CDR3 is 14 residues. CDR1 and CDR2 from the germline V gene are SNHLY and FYNNEI. Researchers took RNA transcripts and amplified TCR beta CDR3 regions from them. In the first round, RT-PCR was carried out with HTBI primers, and a multiplex PCR formed the second round. TCRdb re-called the multiplex PCR reads with MiXCR, one entry per CDR3 protein. The sample holds hundreds of thousands of distinct CDR3 sequences; over 20% are singletons and the top ten take more than 5.5%. This sample is part of a study of Graves' ophthalmopathy and Graves' hyperthyroidism.

The V gene is TRBV2, the J gene TRBJ1-2; D is perhaps TRBD1 (6 bases). Sequencing was carried out using peripheral blood. This clonotype was obtained from a woman aged 18 to 35 with stable Graves' hyperthyroidism. Some clones in this sample may be carry-over from other donors' samples. The CDR3: CASSEAGASYGYTF. Here the CDR3 DNA reads TGTGCCAGCAGTGAGGCGGGGGCTAGCTATGGCTACACCTTC.